This TCR beta chain was sequenced during a study of blood T cell repertoires in COVID-19. Looking at the study overall: The United States, Italy and Spain supplied acute and convalescent COVID-19 samples. Sources were T cells, B-cell-depleted T cells, or PBMCs; the material itself was cDNA or gDNA.

The germline CDR1 and CDR2 sequences are MNHEY and SVGAGI. V shed 6 bases, J shed 2 bases, and the junction held 5 bases outside the gene matches. CDR3 length: 15 residues. Authors' processing steps: Amplifying reference gene primers gave estimates of nucleated cell counts. TCRdb's table, derived via immunoSEQ multiplex PCR, lists solely in-frame clones and lacks some. For V, J and clone size, that table is used; D and trimming come from the DNA. This table holds fewer than 150,000 clones, roughly 90% found once. Patients in Seattle were enrolled during active infection, then followed longitudinally. This clonotype was sampled from an older woman with COVID-19, enrolled during active disease. The rearrangement uses TRBV6-5 and TRBJ1-2, with 11 bases aligning to TRBD1. The sequenced material came from peripheral blood. The CDR3: CASRRDRGSNYGYTF. CDR3 DNA sequence: TGTGCCAGCAGGCGGGACAGGGGGAGCAACTATGGCTACACCTTC.